The sequence of this T cell receptor (beta chain) was determined in a study of T cell repertoires in cytomegalovirus infection (dated by TCRdb to between 2018 and 2021). For context, the study as a whole: Recently identified HLA-C-restricted CMV epitopes, whose presentation resists viral immunomodulation, were targeted by peptide stimulations together with well-studied HLA-B-restricted epitopes. Donor HLA type was relevant to the analysis, because carriage of CMV infection together with the matching HLA type was indicated by public TCR beta signatures. What the work shows at the level of the full study, not this receptor alone: The ex vivo response was dominated by HLA-C-restricted CMV-specific TCR beta clonotypes, which also provided the single most frequent clonotype in two of eight donors. Carriers of CMV infection plus the relevant HLA type were discriminated by the cumulative frequency of public TCR beta family members in the study cohort and in an independent roughly 400-donor cohort.

The germline V gene gives CDR1 as SGHTA and CDR2 as FQGNSA. The CDR3 holds 15 amino acids from the cysteine to the phenylalanine. Only the CDR3 DNA is retained, 45 bases long and in frame from the first base. V has 3 bases trimmed and J has 4 bases trimmed; junction bases matching no gene number 6. The reads were generated on an Illumina HiSeq 1500. In-frame beta chains were kept once TCRdb had trimmed the public reads at Q25 with fastp and called clones with MiXCR. A single entry per CDR3 protein holds the most common genes and DNA from its merged rows. This sample gives about 830,000 distinct CDR3 sequences in total; about 31% of them show up just once. The ten largest make up around 12% of the sample. This clonotype was recorded many times. Its antigen remains unidentified. Per-base qualities were not stored, and no clone one base away is much larger. The meaning of the sample's treatment or condition label: in vitro stimulation with specific CMV peptide epitopes to enrich CMV-specific T cells.

The chain was built from TRBV7-2 and TRBJ2-1, with 7 bases matching TRBD2. The source material was cultured CD8+ T cells from PBMCs, sampled from culture after CMV antigen stimulation. The source of this sequence is a human donor in good health (CMV status not recorded). Some clones in this sample may be carry-over from other donors' samples. The bases read TGTGCCAGCAGCTTTTCGGCGGGGGTATACAATGAGCAGTTCTTC. Its translation is CASSFSAGVYNEQFF.